This T cell receptor (beta chain) comes out of a study of T-cell reconstitution after alpha-beta-depleted transplantation in children (dated by TCRdb to the mid-2010s). Study-wide context: T-cell immune reconstitution after TCRalphabeta/CD19-depleted allogeneic hematopoietic cell transplantation in children was quantitatively tracked in the study by means of TCR repertoire profiling.

Receptors were amplified or captured by PCR. Instrument used: Illumina HiSeq 2500. To normalize quantification of the TCRbeta repertoire, the TCR libraries were built with molecular barcoding that relied on unique molecular identifiers. In-frame beta chains were kept once TCRdb had trimmed the public reads at Q25 with fastp and called clones with MiXCR. For every CDR3 protein sequence, its rows merge into one entry that carries the most common genes and DNA. The sample yields about 240,000 distinct CDR3 sequences; roughly 23% were counted once. Approximately 2.5% of the sample is in the top ten clones. As encoded in the germline V gene (reference sequence), CDR1 is MNHEY while CDR2 is SMNVEV. Between the V and J ends, shortened by 0 bases and 2 bases respectively, the junction contains 8 bases. The CDR3 measures 14 amino acids from cysteine to phenylalanine. Solely the CDR3 DNA is kept, with 42 bases framed from the first base.

The treatment or condition label, as the study defines it: allogeneic hematopoietic cell transplantation with graft depleted of TCRalphabeta T cells and CD19 B cells. Transplant recipients were children who received TCRalphabeta/CD19-depleted allogeneic hematopoietic cell grafts. What the authors observed across the whole study: The apparently early alphabetaT-cell count recovery about two months after transplant was reportedly dependent on only several hundred rapidly expanded clones derived from non-depleted graft cells. The frequencies of hyperexpanded clones fell over the following months, and after one year, T-cell counts and TCRbeta diversity were mostly attributed to newly produced T cells. In some patients, the high TCRbeta diversity seen at day 60 was put down to recipient T cells and intrathymic progenitors that had survived conditioning.

This clonotype was recorded only once. The antigen it recognizes is unknown. Base-call qualities are not available, and no considerably larger clone is one nucleotide away. A single read offers scant evidence. This TCR came from a girl aged 2-9 years with Fanconi anemia, due to receive a stem cell transplant. Sequenced material: PBMCs, taken before TCRalphabeta/CD19-depleted stem cell transplant. The V and J genes are TRBV27 and TRBJ2-7, with the D segment identity uncertain. The CDR3 protein is CASSLSPDAYEQYF. The bases are TGTGCCAGCAGTTTATCCCCGGACGCCTACGAGCAGTACTTC.